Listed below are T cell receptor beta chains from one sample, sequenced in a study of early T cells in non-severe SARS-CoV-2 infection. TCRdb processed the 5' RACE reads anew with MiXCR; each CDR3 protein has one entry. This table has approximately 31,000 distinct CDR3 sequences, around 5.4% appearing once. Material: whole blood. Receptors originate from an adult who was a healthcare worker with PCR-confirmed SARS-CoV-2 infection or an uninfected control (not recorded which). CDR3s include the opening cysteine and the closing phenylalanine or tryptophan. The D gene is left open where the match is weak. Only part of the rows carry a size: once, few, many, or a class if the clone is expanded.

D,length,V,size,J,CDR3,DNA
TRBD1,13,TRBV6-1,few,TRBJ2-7,CASRGQGAFEQYF,TGTGCCAGCAGAGGACAGGGGGCCTTCGAGCAGTACTTC
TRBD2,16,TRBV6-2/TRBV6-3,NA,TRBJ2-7,CASSYSQAGARYEQYF,TGTGCCAGCAGTTACTCACAAGCGGGAGCTCGGTACGAGCAGTACTTC
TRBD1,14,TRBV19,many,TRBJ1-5,CASCGQGAVQPQHF,TGTGCCAGTTGTGGGCAGGGGGCCGTTCAGCCCCAGCATTTT
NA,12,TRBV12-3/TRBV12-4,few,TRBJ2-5,CASRSTVGTQYF,TGTGCCAGCAGGAGTACAGTAGGGACCCAGTACTTC
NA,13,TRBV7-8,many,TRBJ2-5,CASSLLGGATQYF,TGTGCCAGCAGCCTACTTGGGGGAGCGACCCAGTACTTC
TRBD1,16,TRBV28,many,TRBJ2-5,CASNTPGTGPKETQYF,TGTGCCAGCAACACCCCCGGGACAGGGCCGAAAGAGACCCAGTACTTC
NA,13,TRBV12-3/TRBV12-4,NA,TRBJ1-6,CASSLGSNSPLHF,TGTGCCAGCAGTTTAGGAAGTAATTCACCCCTCCATTTT
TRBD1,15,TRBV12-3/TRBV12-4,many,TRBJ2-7,CASSARQGAAVEQYF,TGTGCCAGCAGTGCCCGACAGGGGGCGGCGGTCGAGCAGTACTTC
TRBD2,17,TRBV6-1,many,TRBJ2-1,CASSRDSLAGFPNEQFF,TGTGCCAGCAGCCGAGATTCACTAGCGGGATTCCCCAATGAGCAGTTCTTC
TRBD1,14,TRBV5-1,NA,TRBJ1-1,CASSLPGQGWKAFF,TGCGCCAGCAGCTTACCGGGACAGGGGTGGAAAGCTTTCTTT
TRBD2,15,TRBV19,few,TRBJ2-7,CASSITAGGPGEQYF,TGTGCCAGTAGTATCACTGCGGGAGGGCCGGGGGAGCAGTACTTC
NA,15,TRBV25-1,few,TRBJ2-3,CASSEQPKDTDTQYF,TGTGCCAGCAGTGAACAGCCCAAGGACACAGATACGCAGTATTTT
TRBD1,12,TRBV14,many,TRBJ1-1,CASSHGQGLAFF,TGTGCCAGCAGCCACGGACAGGGACTGGCTTTCTTT
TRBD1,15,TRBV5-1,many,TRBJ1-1,CASSLKTGINTEAFF,TGCGCCAGCAGCCTAAAGACAGGGATTAACACTGAAGCTTTCTTT
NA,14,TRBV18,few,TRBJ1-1,CASSPPSRNTEAFF,TGTGCCAGCTCACCACCCTCGAGGAACACTGAAGCTTTCTTT
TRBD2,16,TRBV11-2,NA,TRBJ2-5,CASSSYIAGGMETQYF,TGTGCCAGCAGCTCGTATATAGCGGGAGGGATGGAGACCCAGTACTTC
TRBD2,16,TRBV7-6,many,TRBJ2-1,CASSSETSGGYNEQFF,TGTGCCAGCAGCTCGGAGACTAGCGGGGGTTACAATGAGCAGTTCTTC
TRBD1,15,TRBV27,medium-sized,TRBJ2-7,CASSLTWDRVYEQYF,TGTGCCAGCAGTTTAACCTGGGACAGGGTATACGAGCAGTACTTC
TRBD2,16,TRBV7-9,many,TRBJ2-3,CASSRELAPSTDTQYF,TGTGCCAGCAGCCGAGAACTAGCGCCTAGCACAGATACGCAGTATTTT
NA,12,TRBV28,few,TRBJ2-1,CASSLSPNEQFF,TGTGCCAGCAGTTTATCCCCCAATGAGCAGTTCTTC
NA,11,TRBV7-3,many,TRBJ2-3,CASSLGGTQYF,TGTGCCAGCAGCCTGGGGGGTACGCAGTATTTT
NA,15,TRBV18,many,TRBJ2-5,CASSPAPGNQETQYF,TGTGCCAGCTCGCCCGCCCCGGGGAACCAAGAGACCCAGTACTTC
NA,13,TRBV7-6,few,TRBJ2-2,CASSPKGTGELFF,TGTGCCAGCAGCCCTAAGGGGACCGGGGAGCTGTTTTTT
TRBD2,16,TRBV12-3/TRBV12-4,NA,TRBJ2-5,CASSLVAGLAVETQYF,TGTGCCAGCAGTTTAGTGGCGGGACTAGCGGTGGAGACCCAGTACTTC
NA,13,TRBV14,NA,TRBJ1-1,CASSRSVNTEAFF,TGTGCCAGCAGCCGGTCAGTAAACACTGAAGCTTTCTTT
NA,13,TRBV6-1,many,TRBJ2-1,CASTVAARGEQFF,TGTGCCAGCACCGTAGCGGCAAGAGGTGAGCAGTTCTTC
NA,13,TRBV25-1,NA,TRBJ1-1,CASSGDTNTEAFF,TGTGCCAGCAGTGGCGACACAAACACTGAAGCTTTCTTT
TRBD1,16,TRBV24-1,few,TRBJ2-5,CATSDAGTGGKETQYF,TGTGCCACCAGTGACGCCGGGACAGGGGGGAAAGAGACCCAGTACTTC
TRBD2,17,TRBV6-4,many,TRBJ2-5,CASTGSPRLAGEETQYF,TGTGCCAGCACCGGAAGCCCCCGACTAGCGGGAGAAGAGACCCAGTACTTC
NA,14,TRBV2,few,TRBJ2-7,CASIPLYVLYEQYF,TGTGCCAGCATTCCTTTGTACGTACTCTACGAGCAGTACTTC
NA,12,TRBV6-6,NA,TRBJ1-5,CASSHPDQPQHF,TGTGCCAGCAGTCACCCGGATCAGCCCCAGCATTTT
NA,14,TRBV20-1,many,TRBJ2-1,CSAVSQLSYNEQFF,TGCAGTGCGGTATCCCAGCTCTCCTACAATGAGCAGTTCTTC
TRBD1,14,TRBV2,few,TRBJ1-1,CASTRGQGSGEAFF,TGTGCCAGCACTCGTGGACAGGGATCGGGTGAAGCTTTCTTT
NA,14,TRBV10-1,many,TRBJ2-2,CASSEILEPGELFF,TGCGCCAGCAGTGAGATACTAGAGCCCGGGGAGCTGTTTTTT
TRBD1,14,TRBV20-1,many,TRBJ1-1,CSARKGARSTEAFF,TGCAGTGCTAGAAAGGGGGCGCGGAGCACTGAAGCTTTCTTT
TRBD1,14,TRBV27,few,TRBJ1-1,CASRRDRANTEAFF,TGTGCCAGCAGGAGGGACAGGGCGAACACTGAAGCTTTCTTT
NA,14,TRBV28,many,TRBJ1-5,CASSYDRSNQPQHF,TGTGCCAGCAGTTATGACAGGAGCAATCAGCCCCAGCATTTT
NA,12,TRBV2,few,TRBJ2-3,CASSEVSDTQYF,TGTGCCAGCAGTGAAGTTTCAGATACGCAGTATTTT
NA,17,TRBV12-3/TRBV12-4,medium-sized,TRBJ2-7,CASSTGIKAFSSYEQYF,TGTGCCAGCAGTACCGGGATCAAGGCCTTTAGCTCCTACGAGCAGTACTTC
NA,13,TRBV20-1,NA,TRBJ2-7,CSASPAGRYEQYF,TGCAGTGCTAGCCCTGCAGGGCGCTACGAGCAGTACTTC
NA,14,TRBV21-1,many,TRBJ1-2,CASSSGTGRGGYTF,TGTGCCAGCAGCTCTGGGACAGGTCGTGGCGGCTACACCTTC
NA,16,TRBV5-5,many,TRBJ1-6,CASSLRDDSYNSPLHF,TGTGCCAGCAGCTTGCGGGACGACTCCTATAATTCACCCCTCCACTTT
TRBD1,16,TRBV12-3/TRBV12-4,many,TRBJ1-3,CASSGDRASSGNTIYF,TGTGCCAGCAGTGGGGACAGGGCCAGCTCTGGAAACACCATATATTTT
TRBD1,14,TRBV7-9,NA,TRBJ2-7,CASSDRPTRGEQYF,TGTGCCAGCTCAGACCGACCAACCAGGGGGGAGCAGTACTTC